The clone carrying this T cell receptor beta chain was counted a few times. Its antigen is as yet unknown. This specimen belongs to a study of OX40 agonist ivuxolimab in advanced cancers. The overall study: It was permissible to have had prior anti-PD-1, anti-PD-L1 or anti-CTLA-4 therapy, and less than 45% had some.

Method: immunoSEQ multiplex PCR; TCRdb's copy keeps in-frame clones and lacks some. The sample holds tens of thousands of clones, approximately 80% seen once. Overall study results and limits: The study observed clonal expansion of CD4+ and CD8+ blood T cells by week 6 at 0.1 to 3.0 mg/kg.

This TCR was recovered from an adult with an advanced solid tumor such as melanoma, head and neck, liver or kidney cancer. This material consisted of CD4+ or CD8+ T cells sorted from blood, taken in a trial of the OX40 agonist ivuxolimab.

The CDR3 bases are TGTGCCACCAGGGAGGGATGGGGTTACGAGCAGTACTTC. It yields the protein CATREGWGYEQYF. This rearrangement joins TRBV15 to TRBJ2-7; a possible D gene is TRBD2 (6 bases). The CDR3 has 13 residues. Germline CDR1 is LNHNV and CDR2 is YYDKDF (reference sequence). Trimming cost V 6 bases and J 4 bases, with 13 bases left between them.